This T cell receptor beta chain stems from a study of T-cell reconstitution after alpha-beta-depleted transplantation in children. Trimming cost V 3 bases and J 0 bases; bases outside gene matches: 5. From germline, CDR1 is SQVTM and CDR2 ANQGSEA. The CDR3 consists of 16 residues. The library targeted TCRbeta and was prepared with unique molecular identifiers. TCRdb used MiXCR to reprocess the PCR reads, holding one entry per CDR3 protein. The sample holds roughly 610,000 distinct CDR3 sequences, 10% to 13% seen once. Sample: PBMCs from the stem cell graft donor, taken from the stem cell graft. This chain links TRBV29-1 with TRBJ2-7; 13 bases fit TRBD2. This clonotype was sampled from a human donor who donated a stem cell graft to a child with acute myeloid leukemia. The CDR3 spells CSVDRRTSGGSYEQYF. Here the CDR3 DNA reads TGCAGCGTTGACCGAAGGACTAGCGGGGGCTCCTACGAGCAGTACTTC.